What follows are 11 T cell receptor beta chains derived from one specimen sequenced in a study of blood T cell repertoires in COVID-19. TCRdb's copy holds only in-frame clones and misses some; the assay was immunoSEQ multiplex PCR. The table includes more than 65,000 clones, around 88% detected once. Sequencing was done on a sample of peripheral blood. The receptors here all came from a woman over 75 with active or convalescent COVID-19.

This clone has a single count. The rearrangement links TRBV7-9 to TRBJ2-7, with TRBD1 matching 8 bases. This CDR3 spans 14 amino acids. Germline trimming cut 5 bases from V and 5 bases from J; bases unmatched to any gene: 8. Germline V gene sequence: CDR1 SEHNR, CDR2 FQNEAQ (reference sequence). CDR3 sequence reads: CASSPTGVRHEQYF. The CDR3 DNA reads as TGTGCCAGCAGCCCGACAGGGGTGCGGCACGAGCAGTACTTC.

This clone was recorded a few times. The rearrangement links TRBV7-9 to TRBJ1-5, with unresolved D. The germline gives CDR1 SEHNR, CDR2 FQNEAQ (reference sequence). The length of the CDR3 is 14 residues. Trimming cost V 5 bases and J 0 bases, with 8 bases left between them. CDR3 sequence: CASSGGYSNQPQHF. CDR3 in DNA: TGTGCCAGCAGCGGCGGGTATAGCAATCAGCCCCAGCATTTT.

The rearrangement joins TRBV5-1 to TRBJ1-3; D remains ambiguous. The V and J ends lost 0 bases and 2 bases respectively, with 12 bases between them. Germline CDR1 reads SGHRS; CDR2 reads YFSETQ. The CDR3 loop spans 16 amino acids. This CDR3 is CASSLGEAATGNTIYF. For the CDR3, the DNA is TGCGCCAGCAGCTTGGGGGAGGCGGCGACTGGAAACACCATATATTTT.

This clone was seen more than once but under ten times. CDR3 loop: CASSWATGSIEKLFF. Written as DNA, the CDR3 is TGTGCCAGCAGTTGGGCGACAGGGTCAATAGAAAAACTGTTTTTT. V is TRBV28 and J is TRBJ1-4, with 7 bases fitting TRBD1. The V gene end was trimmed by 4 bases and the J gene end by 8 bases; junction bases not matched to a gene: 10. Germline loops: CDR1 MDHEN, CDR2 SYDVKM. The CDR3 spans 15 residues.

CDR3: CASSLTYRDYGYTF. Here the CDR3 DNA reads TGTGCCAGCAGCTTGACTTACAGGGACTATGGCTACACCTTC. The chain uses TRBV5-4 and TRBJ1-2, with D perhaps TRBD1 (6 bases). CDR3 length: 14 amino acids. V lost 1 base to trimming and J lost 3 bases, with 10 bases between them. Germline loops: CDR1 SGHNT, CDR2 YYREEE (reference sequence).

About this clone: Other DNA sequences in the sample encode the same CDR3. CDR3 protein: CASSTGAGRTGWGEQFF. DNA of the CDR3: TGTGCCAGTAGTACCGGGGCGGGGAGGACTGGGTGGGGTGAGCAGTTCTTC. The chain recombines TRBV19 with TRBJ2-1, with D tentatively TRBD2 (6 bases). V was pared by 4 bases and J by 9 bases, with 25 bases between. This CDR3 has 17 residues. Germline CDR1 LNHDA, CDR2 SQIVND (reference sequence).

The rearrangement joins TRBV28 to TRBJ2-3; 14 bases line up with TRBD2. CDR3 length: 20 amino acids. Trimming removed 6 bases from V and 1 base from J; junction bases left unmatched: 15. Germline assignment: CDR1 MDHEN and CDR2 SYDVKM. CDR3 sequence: CASSSYRLAGGPWGTDTQYF. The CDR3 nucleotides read TGTGCCAGCAGCTCATATAGACTAGCGGGGGGGCCTTGGGGCACAGATACGCAGTATTTT.

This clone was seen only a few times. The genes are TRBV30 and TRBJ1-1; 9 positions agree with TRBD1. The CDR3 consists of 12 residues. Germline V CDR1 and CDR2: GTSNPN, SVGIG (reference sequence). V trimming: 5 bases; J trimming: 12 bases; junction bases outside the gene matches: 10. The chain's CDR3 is CAWRGTGLLTFF. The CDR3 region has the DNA TGTGCCTGGCGTGGGACAGGGTTGTTGACTTTCTTT. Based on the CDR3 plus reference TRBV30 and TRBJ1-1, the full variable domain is SQTIHQWPATLVQPVGSPLSLECTVEGTSNPNLYWYRQAAGRGLQLLFYSVGIGQISSEVPQNLSASRPQDRQFILSSKKLLLSDSGFYLCAWRGTGLLTFFGQGTRLTVV.

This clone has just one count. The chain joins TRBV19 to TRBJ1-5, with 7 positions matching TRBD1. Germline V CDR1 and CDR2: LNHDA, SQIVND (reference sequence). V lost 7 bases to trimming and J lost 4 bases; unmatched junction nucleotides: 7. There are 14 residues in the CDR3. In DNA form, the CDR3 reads TGTGCCAGTATAGGGGACAGCATGAATCAGCCCCAGCATTTT. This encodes CASIGDSMNQPQHF.

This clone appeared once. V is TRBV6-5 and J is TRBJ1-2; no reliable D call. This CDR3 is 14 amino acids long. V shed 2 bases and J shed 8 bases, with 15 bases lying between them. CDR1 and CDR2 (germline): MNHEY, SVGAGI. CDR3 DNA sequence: TGTGCCAGCAGTTACGTCCAGTGGCAGGAAGGCTACACCTTC. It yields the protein CASSYVQWQEGYTF.

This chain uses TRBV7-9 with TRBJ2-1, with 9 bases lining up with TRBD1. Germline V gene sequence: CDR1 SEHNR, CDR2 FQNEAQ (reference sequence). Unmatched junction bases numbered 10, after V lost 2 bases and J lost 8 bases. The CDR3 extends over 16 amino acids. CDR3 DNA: TGTGCCAGCAGCTTAACATCCGGGACAGGGCTCGATGAGCAGTTCTTC. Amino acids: CASSLTSGTGLDEQFF.